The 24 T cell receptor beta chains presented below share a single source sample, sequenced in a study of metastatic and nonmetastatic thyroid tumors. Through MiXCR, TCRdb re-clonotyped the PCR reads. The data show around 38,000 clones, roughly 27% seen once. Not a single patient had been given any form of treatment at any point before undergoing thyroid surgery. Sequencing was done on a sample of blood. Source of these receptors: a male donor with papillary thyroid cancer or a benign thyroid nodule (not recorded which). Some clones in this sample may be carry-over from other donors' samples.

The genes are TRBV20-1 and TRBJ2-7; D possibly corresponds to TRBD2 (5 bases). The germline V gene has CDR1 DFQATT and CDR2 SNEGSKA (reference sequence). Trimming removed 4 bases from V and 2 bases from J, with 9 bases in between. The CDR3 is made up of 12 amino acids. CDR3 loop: CSATDSTYEQYF. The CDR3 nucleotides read TGCAGTGCTACGGACTCAACCTACGAGCAGTACTTC.

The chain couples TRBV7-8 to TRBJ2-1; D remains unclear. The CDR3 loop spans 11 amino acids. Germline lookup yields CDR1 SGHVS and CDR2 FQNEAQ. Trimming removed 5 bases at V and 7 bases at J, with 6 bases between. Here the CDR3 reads CASSALNEQFF. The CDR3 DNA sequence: TGTGCCAGCAGCGCGCTTAATGAGCAGTTCTTC.

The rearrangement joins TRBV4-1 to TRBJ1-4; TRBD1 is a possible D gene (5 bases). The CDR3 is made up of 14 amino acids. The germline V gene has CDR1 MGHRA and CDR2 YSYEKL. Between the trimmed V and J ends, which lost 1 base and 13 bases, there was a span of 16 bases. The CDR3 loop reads CASSQGDQPEGLFF. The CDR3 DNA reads TGCGCCAGCAGCCAAGGGGACCAGCCAGAGGGACTGTTTTTT.

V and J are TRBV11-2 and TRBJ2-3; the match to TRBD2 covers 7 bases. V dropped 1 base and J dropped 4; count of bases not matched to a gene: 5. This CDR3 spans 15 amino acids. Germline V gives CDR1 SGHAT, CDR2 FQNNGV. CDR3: CASSLVGGQADTQYF. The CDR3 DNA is TGTGCCAGCAGCTTAGTGGGAGGGCAGGCAGATACGCAGTATTTT.

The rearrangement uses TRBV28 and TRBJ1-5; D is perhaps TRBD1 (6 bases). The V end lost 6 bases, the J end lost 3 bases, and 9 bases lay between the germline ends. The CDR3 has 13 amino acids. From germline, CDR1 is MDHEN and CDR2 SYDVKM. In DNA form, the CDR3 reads TGTGCCAGCAGAAGGGACACCAATCAGCCCCAGCATTTT. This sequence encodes CASRRDTNQPQHF.

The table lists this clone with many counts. The CDR3 DNA is TGTGCCAGCGAGGCGACAGGGATGGATGAGCAGTTCTTC. This translates into CASEATGMDEQFF. This sequence joins TRBV2 and TRBJ2-1; 7 bases agree with TRBD1. J gave up 8 bases and V 8 bases, and 9 bases lay outside the gene matches. Germline V gene lookup returns CDR1 SNHLY and CDR2 FYNNEI. The CDR3 runs to 13 residues.

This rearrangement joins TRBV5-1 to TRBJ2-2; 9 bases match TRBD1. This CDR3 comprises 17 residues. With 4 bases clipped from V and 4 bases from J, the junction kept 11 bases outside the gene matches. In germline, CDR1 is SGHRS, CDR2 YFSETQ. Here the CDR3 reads CASSRKYGTGPTGELFF. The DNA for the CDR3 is TGCGCCAGCAGCAGGAAATACGGGACAGGGCCCACCGGGGAGCTGTTTTTT. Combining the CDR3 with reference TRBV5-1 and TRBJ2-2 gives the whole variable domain KAGVTQTPRYLIKTRGQQVTLSCSPISGHRSVSWYQQTPGQGLQFLFEYFSETQRNKGNFPGRFSGRQFSNSRSEMNVSTLELGDSALYLCASSRKYGTGPTGELFFGEGSRLTVL.

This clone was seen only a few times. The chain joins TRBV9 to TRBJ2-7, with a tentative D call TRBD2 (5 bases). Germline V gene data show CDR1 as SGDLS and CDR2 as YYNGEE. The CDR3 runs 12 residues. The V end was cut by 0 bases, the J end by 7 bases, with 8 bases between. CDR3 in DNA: TGTGCCAGCAGCGTAGGAGGGAGAGAGCAGTACTTC. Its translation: CASSVGGREQYF. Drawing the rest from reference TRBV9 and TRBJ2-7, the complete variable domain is DSGVTQTPKHLITATGQRVTLRCSPRSGDLSVYWYQQSLDQGLQFLIQYYNGEERAKGNILERFSAQQFPDLHSELNLSSLELGDSALYFCASSVGGREQYFGPGTRLTVT.

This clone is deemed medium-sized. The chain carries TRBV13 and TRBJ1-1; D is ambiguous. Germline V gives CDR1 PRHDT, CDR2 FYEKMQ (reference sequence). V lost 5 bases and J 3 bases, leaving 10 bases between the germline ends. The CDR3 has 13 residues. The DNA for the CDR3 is TGTGCCAGCAGCCGTGGACGGGACACTGAAGCTTTCTTT. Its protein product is CASSRGRDTEAFF.

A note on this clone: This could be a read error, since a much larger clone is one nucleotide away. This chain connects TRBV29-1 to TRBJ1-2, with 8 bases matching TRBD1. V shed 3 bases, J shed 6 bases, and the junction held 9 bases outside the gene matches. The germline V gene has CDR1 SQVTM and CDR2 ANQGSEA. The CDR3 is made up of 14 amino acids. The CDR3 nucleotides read TGCAGCGTTGATATTCCAGGGGGCAGAGATGGCTACACCTTC. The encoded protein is CSVDIPGGRDGYTF.

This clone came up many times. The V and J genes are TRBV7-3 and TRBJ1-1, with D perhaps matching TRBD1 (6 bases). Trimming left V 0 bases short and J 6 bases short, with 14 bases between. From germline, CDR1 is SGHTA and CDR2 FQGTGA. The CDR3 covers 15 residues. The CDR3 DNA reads TGTGCCAGCAGCTTAACTGGGGGCGCTGGTGCTGAAGCTTTCTTT. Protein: CASSLTGGAGAEAFF.

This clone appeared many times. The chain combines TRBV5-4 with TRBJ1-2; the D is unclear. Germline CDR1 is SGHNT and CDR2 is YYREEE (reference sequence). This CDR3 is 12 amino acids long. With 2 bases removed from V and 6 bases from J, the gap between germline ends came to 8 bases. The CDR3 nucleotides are TGTGCCAGCAGCTTAAACAGCGATGGCTACACCTTC. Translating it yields CASSLNSDGYTF.

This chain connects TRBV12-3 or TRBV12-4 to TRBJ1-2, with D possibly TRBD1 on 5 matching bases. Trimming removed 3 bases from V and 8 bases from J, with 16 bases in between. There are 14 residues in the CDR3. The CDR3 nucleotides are TGTGCCAGCAGTTTCCGGGACCGCCTATTGGGCTACACCTTC. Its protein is CASSFRDRLLGYTF.

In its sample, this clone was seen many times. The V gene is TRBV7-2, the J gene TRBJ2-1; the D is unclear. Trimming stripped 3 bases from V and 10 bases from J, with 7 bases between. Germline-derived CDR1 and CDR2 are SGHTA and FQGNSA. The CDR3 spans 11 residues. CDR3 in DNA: TGTGCCAGCAGCTTTACGACGGAGCAGTTCTTC. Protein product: CASSFTTEQFF.

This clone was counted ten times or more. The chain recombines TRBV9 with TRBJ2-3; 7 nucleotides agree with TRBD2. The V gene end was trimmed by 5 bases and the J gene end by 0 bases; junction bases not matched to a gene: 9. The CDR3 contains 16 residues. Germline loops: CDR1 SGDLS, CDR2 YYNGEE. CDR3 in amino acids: CASSDSSGASTDTQYF. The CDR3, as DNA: TGTGCCAGCAGTGATTCTAGCGGTGCTAGCACAGATACGCAGTATTTT.

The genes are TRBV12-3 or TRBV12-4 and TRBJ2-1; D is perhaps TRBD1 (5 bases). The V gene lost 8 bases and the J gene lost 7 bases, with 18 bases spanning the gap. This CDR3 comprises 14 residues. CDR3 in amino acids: CASGDSSGWNEQFF. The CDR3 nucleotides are TGTGCCAGCGGCGACAGTTCGGGTTGGAATGAGCAGTTCTTC.

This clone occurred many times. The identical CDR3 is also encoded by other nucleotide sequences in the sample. The CDR3 coding sequence is TGTGCCAGTAGTATCGGCGGGGGGCGGCCTTACGAGCAGTACTTC. It translates to CASSIGGGRPYEQYF. The rearrangement links TRBV19 to TRBJ2-7, with TRBD2 matching over 8 bases. The junction had 8 bases not matched to a gene; V was cut back by 3 bases and J by 4 bases. Looked up from germline, CDR1 is LNHDA and CDR2 is SQIVND (reference sequence). The CDR3 is 15 amino acids. Full variable domain (missing parts from reference TRBV19 and TRBJ2-7): DGGITQSPKYLFRKEGQNVTLSCEQNLNHDAMYWYRQDPGQGLRLIYYSQIVNDFQKGDIAEGYSVSREKKESFPLTVTSAQKNPTAFYLCASSIGGGRPYEQYFGPGTRLTVT.

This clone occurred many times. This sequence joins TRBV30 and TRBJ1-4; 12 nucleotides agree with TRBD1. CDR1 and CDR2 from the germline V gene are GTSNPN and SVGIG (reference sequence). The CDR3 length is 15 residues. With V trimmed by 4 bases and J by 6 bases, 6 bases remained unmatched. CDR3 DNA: TGTGCCTGGACGCCGGGACAGGGGGCCGATGAAAAACTGTTTTTT. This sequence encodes CAWTPGQGADEKLFF.

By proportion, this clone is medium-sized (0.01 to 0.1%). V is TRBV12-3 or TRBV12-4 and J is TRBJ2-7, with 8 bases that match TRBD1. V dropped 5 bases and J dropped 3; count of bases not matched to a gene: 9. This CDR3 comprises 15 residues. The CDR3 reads CASSLWGQDLYEQYF. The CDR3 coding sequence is TGTGCCAGCAGTCTTTGGGGACAGGACCTCTACGAGCAGTACTTC.

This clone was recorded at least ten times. DNA for the CDR3: TGTGCCAGCAGTGATAGGTGGAATCAGCCCCAGCATTTT. This gives the protein CASSDRWNQPQHF. The chain couples TRBV2 to TRBJ1-5; D is undetermined. V lost 3 bases, J lost 4 bases, and 7 bases lay in between. The germline CDR1 and CDR2 sequences are SNHLY and FYNNEI. CDR3 length equals 13 residues.

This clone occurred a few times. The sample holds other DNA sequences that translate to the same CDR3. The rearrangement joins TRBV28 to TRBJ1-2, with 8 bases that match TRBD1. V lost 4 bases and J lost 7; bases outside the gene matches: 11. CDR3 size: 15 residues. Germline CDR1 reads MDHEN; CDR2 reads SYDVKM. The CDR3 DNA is TGTGCCAGCAGTTCGCGAGACAGGGGATATGGTGGCTACACCTTC. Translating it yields CASSSRDRGYGGYTF.

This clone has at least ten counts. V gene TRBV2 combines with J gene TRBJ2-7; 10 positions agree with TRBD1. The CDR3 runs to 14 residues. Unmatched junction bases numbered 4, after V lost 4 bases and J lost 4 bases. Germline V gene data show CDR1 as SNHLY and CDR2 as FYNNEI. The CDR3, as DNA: TGTGCCAGCAGTGCGGACAGGGGGATGTACGAGCAGTACTTC. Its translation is CASSADRGMYEQYF. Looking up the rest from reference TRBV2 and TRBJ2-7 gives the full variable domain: EPEVTQTPSHQVTQMGQEVILRCVPISNHLYFYWYRQILGQKVEFLVSFYNNEISEKSEIFDDQFSVERPDGSNFTLKIRSTKLEDSAMYFCASSADRGMYEQYFGPGTRLTVT.

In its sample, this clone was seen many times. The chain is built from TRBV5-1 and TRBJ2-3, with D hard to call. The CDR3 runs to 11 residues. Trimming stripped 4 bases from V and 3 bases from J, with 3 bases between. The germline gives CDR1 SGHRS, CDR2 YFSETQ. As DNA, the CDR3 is TGCGCCAGCAGCAATACAGATACGCAGTATTTT. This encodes CASSNTDTQYF.

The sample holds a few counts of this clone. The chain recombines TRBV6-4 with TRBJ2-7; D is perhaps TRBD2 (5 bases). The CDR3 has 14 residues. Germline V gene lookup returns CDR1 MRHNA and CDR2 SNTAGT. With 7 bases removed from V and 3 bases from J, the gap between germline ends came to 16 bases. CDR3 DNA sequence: TGTGCCAGCAAAATAGAGGGAGTAATCTACGAGCAGTACTTC. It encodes CASKIEGVIYEQYF.